The rows below give T cell receptor beta chains drawn from one sample of a study of cytomegalovirus exposure and HLA in healthy donors. Here immunoSEQ multiplex PCR was the method, and the copy in TCRdb shows in-frame clones only, minus some. This repertoire shows more than 85,000 clones, 70% to 90% found once; its top ten account for 1.5% to 2%. What was sequenced was PBMCs. These receptor sequences come from a man aged 35 to 55 in good health and CMV-seronegative. Both conserved end residues are part of each CDR3. Fields, in order: V gene, J gene, D gene, CDR3 protein, CDR3 DNA. A D gene is named only where the DNA matches it firmly.

TRBV27	TRBJ2-7	TRBD2	CASSLALAGPYEQYF	TGTGCCAGCAGTTTAGCCCTAGCGGGGCCCTACGAGCAGTACTTC
TRBV2	TRBJ1-5	NA	CASRTTSSNQPQHF	TGTGCCAGCAGAACTACATCTAGCAATCAGCCCCAGCATTTT
TRBV2	TRBJ2-7	NA	CASSVQAYEQYF	TGTGCCAGCAGTGTGCAGGCCTACGAGCAGTACTTC
TRBV9	TRBJ1-1	NA	CASSVQGLTEAFF	TGTGCCAGCAGCGTTCAGGGGTTAACTGAAGCTTTCTTT
TRBV29-1	TRBJ1-1	NA	CSVAEQGNTEAFF	TGCAGCGTTGCGGAACAGGGTAATACTGAAGCTTTCTTT
TRBV11-2	TRBJ1-3	NA	CASSLVSGSNTIYF	TGTGCCAGCAGCTTAGTTTCAGGGTCGAACACCATATATTTT
TRBV4-1	TRBJ2-1	TRBD1	CASSQDPGQANNEQFF	TGCGCCAGCAGCCAAGACCCGGGACAGGCGAACAATGAGCAGTTCTTC
TRBV4-2	TRBJ2-1	TRBD2	CASRGGDTPYNEQFF	TGTGCCAGCAGGGGGGGGGATACCCCCTACAATGAGCAGTTCTTC
TRBV5-6	TRBJ2-7	NA	CASSFGRLIFSEQYF	TGTGCCAGCAGCTTCGGCAGGTTGATATTCAGCGAGCAGTACTTC
TRBV30	TRBJ1-1	NA	CAWSRAGEAFF	TGTGCCTGGAGCCGGGCGGGGGAAGCTTTCTTT
TRBV27	TRBJ1-1	NA	CASSPTGHPNTEAFF	TGTGCCAGCAGTCCGACGGGACATCCGAACACTGAAGCTTTCTTT
TRBV7-6	TRBJ1-2	NA	CASSLTEGDYGYTF	TGTGCCAGCAGCCTCACGGAGGGCGACTATGGCTACACCTTC
TRBV5-1	TRBJ1-2	TRBD1	CASSYGQGDYGYTF	TGCGCCAGCAGTTATGGACAGGGGGACTATGGCTACACCTTC
TRBV7-9	TRBJ2-3	TRBD1	CASSLEWDRRRSDTQYF	TGTGCCAGCAGCTTAGAGTGGGACAGGAGAAGATCAGATACGCAGTATTTT
TRBV7-2	TRBJ2-1	NA	CASSETREPYNEQFF	TGTGCCAGCAGCGAGACAAGGGAGCCCTACAATGAGCAGTTCTTC
TRBV7-7	TRBJ2-5	NA	CASSLAGAETQYF	TGTGCCAGCAGCTTAGCGGGAGCAGAGACCCAGTACTTC